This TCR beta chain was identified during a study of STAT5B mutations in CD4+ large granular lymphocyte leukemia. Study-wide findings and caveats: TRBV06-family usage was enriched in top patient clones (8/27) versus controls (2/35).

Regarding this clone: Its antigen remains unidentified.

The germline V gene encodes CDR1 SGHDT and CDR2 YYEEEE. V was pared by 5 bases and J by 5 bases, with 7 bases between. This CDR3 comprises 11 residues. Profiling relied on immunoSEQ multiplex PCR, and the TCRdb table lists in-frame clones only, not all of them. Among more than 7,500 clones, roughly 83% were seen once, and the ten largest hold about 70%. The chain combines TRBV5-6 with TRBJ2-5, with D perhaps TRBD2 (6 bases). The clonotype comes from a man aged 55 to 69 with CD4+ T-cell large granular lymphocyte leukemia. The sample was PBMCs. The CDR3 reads CASSGGETQYF. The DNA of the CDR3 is TGTGCCAGCAGTGGGGGGGAGACCCAGTACTTC.